The 5 T cell receptor beta chains listed next were all sequenced from one sample in a study of CD8+ T cells in alopecia areata. Reverse transcribed after extraction, RNA yielded cDNA as the sequencing template. Assay used: immunoSEQ multiplex PCR; TCRdb lists only in-frame clones, some missing. Of 150,000 to 200,000 clones listed, 51% are singletons. Treatment of the sample: oral pan-JAK inhibitor, 5-10 mg twice daily. The source material was CD8+ T cells sorted from blood, sampled around week 54, from a patient treated with tofacitinib. The source of these receptors is a human donor with alopecia areata.

This clone was counted between two and nine times. This chain connects TRBV7-9 to TRBJ1-3; D remains ambiguous. The CDR3 is 15 amino acids. Germline assignment: CDR1 SEHNR and CDR2 FQNEAQ (reference sequence). V was clipped by 1 base and J by 0 bases, with 7 bases between them. The CDR3 sequence: CASSLEADSGNTIYF. The CDR3 nucleotides read TGTGCCAGCAGCTTAGAGGCAGACTCTGGAAACACCATATATTTT.

V and J are TRBV15 and TRBJ2-7; weak D call: TRBD2 (5 bases). Trimming removed 0 bases from V and 5 bases from J, with 14 bases in between. The CDR3 has 15 amino acids. The germline V gene encodes CDR1 LNHNV and CDR2 YYDKDF (reference sequence). The CDR3 region has the DNA TGTGCCACCAGCAGAGAGGTTCTTGCGCGGGACGAGCAGTACTTC. Translated: CATSREVLARDEQYF.

The chain uses TRBV18 and TRBJ2-7; 9 bases map to TRBD2. This CDR3 has 15 residues. Losses at the gene ends were 3 bases for V and 4 bases for J; bases not matched to a gene: 7. Per the germline V gene, CDR1 is KGHSH and CDR2 is LQKENI. The chain's CDR3 is CASSPRLAEGYEQYF. CDR3 sequence (DNA): TGTGCCAGCTCACCTCGACTAGCGGAGGGTTACGAGCAGTACTTC.

The V call is TRBV7-9, the J call TRBJ2-7; D could derive from TRBD1 or TRBD2 (5 bases each). The CDR3 has 14 amino acids. Germline V gene data show CDR1 as SEHNR and CDR2 as FQNEAQ (reference sequence). The V end lost 4 bases, the J end lost 0 bases, and 10 bases lay between the germline ends. The CDR3 DNA reads as TGTGCCAGCAGCTGGGGACGGAGCTCCTACGAGCAGTACTTC. Amino acid sequence: CASSWGRSSYEQYF.

V is TRBV7-2 and J is TRBJ2-1; 7 nucleotides agree with TRBD1. Germline V gene data show CDR1 as SGHTA and CDR2 as FQGNSA. There are 14 residues in the CDR3. The V and J ends lost 1 base and 9 bases, in that order; junction bases with no gene match: 6. DNA for the CDR3: TGTGCCAGCAGCTTAGTCAACAGGGGTGCTGAGCAGTTCTTC. Its protein is CASSLVNRGAEQFF.